This passage covers 30 T cell receptor beta chains from one sample sequenced in a study of control samples from healthy donors and cancer patients. Only in-frame clones appear in the TCRdb table, and some are missing; sequencing was by immunoSEQ multiplex PCR. Of around 110,000 clones listed, more than 80% are singletons. What was sequenced was PBMCs. These receptors came from a woman aged 45-65 years with colorectal cancer.

The V and J genes are TRBV27 and TRBJ1-2; 10 nucleotides match TRBD1. CDR3 size: 15 residues. Looked up from germline, CDR1 is MNHEY and CDR2 is SMNVEV (reference sequence). The trim removed 3 bases at V and 8 bases at J, leaving 9 bases unmatched. CDR3 residues: CASSLHPGTGEGYTF. CDR3 DNA sequence: TGTGCCAGCAGTTTGCACCCGGGGACAGGGGAAGGCTACACCTTC.

The V and J genes are TRBV11-2 and TRBJ2-7, with D tentatively TRBD1 (5 bases). The germline V and J ends were trimmed by 3 bases and 3 bases, with 18 bases remaining between them. CDR1 and CDR2 (germline): SGHAT, FQNNGV. The CDR3 sequence is 16 residues long. For the CDR3, the DNA is TGTGCCAGCAGCTTCCCCGAGGCGACAGATCGCTACGAGCAGTACTTC. Translation: CASSFPEATDRYEQYF.

V usage is TRBV6-5 and J usage is TRBJ1-1; D perhaps matches TRBD1 (5 bases). The CDR3 sequence is 14 residues long. V lost 7 bases to trimming and J lost 1 base, with 13 bases between them. The germline gives CDR1 MNHEY, CDR2 SVGAGI. The CDR3 region has the DNA TGTGCCAGCACCCTACGGGACCCGAACACTGAAGCTTTCTTT. Residues: CASTLRDPNTEAFF.

This chain uses TRBV12-3 or TRBV12-4 with TRBJ2-1, with 7 nucleotides matching TRBD1. V shed 6 bases and J 9 bases; nucleotides not matched to a gene: 8. The CDR3 totals 13 residues. CDR3: CASSPGQYVEQFF. CDR3 sequence (DNA): TGTGCCAGCAGCCCGGGACAGTACGTTGAGCAGTTCTTC.

The rearrangement uses TRBV6-4 and TRBJ1-1; D remains unclear. CDR3 length: 13 amino acids. Trimming left V 4 bases short and J 1 base short, with 7 bases between. The germline V gene has CDR1 MRHNA and CDR2 SNTAGT. CDR3 amino acids: CASSALSNTEAFF. The CDR3 DNA follows: TGTGCCAGCAGTGCCTTGTCGAACACTGAAGCTTTCTTT.

V usage is TRBV30 and J usage is TRBJ2-7; possibly TRBD2 for D (5 bases). Trimming pared 3 bases from V and 6 bases from J, leaving 9 bases between. This CDR3 contains 11 residues. In germline, CDR1 is GTSNPN, CDR2 SVGIG (reference sequence). The CDR3 reads CAWRTGLEQYF. In nucleotides, the CDR3 is TGTGCCTGGAGGACCGGACTCGAGCAGTACTTC. The whole variable domain, remainder taken from reference TRBV30 and TRBJ2-7, is SQTIHQWPATLVQPVGSPLSLECTVEGTSNPNLYWYRQAAGRGLQLLFYSVGIGQISSEVPQNLSASRPQDRQFILSSKKLLLSDSGFYLCAWRTGLEQYFGPGTRLTVT.

The CDR3 DNA is TGCGCCAGCAGCTTGTCAGGGGACAGGGTGGGCGAGCAGTACTTC. It codes for CASSLSGDRVGEQYF. The rearrangement links TRBV5-1 to TRBJ2-7, with TRBD1 identical over 9 bases. The CDR3 totals 15 residues. J was trimmed by 6 bases and V by 1 base; bases with no gene match: 8. CDR1 and CDR2 from the germline V gene are SGHRS and YFSETQ.

Only one count was recorded for this clone. This sequence joins TRBV29-1 and TRBJ2-2; no definite D call. The CDR3 spans 15 residues. Between the trimmed V and J ends, which lost 6 bases and 3 bases, there was a span of 17 bases. Germline V lookup: CDR1 SQVTM, CDR2 ANQGSEA. CDR3: CSVSVTVFDTGELFF. The CDR3, as DNA: TGCAGCGTCTCCGTTACCGTTTTCGACACCGGGGAGCTGTTTTTT.

This chain uses TRBV15 with TRBJ1-6, with TRBD1 matching over 8 bases. CDR1 is LNHNV and CDR2 is YYDKDF in the germline V gene (reference sequence). The ends lost 1 base at V and 10 bases at J; junction bases unmatched: 0. The length of the CDR3 is 13 residues. The CDR3 coding sequence is TGTGCCACCAGCAGAGGGACAGGGTCACCCCTCCACTTT. Translated, it gives CATSRGTGSPLHF.

J is TRBJ1-2 and V is TRBV30; 11 bases are shared with TRBD1. The junction had 10 bases not matched to a gene; V was cut back by 1 base and J by 3 bases. Germline assignment: CDR1 GTSNPN and CDR2 SVGIG (reference sequence). The CDR3 has 17 residues. The CDR3 region has the DNA TGTGCCTGGAGTGGATTCCGTCGGGACAGGGGGGACTATGGCTACACCTTC. Its protein is CAWSGFRRDRGDYGYTF.

This clone was counted a few times. J is TRBJ1-5 and V is TRBV2; 8 positions agree with TRBD1. Germline values: CDR1 SNHLY, CDR2 FYNNEI. V trimming: 7 bases; J trimming: 4 bases; junction bases outside the gene matches: 9. This CDR3 has 15 amino acids. The CDR3, as DNA: TGTGCCAGCAACAGACAGGGGCGTGGGAATCAGCCCCAGCATTTT. It translates to CASNRQGRGNQPQHF.

The chain uses TRBV7-9 and TRBJ1-4; D gene unclear. The CDR3 is 13 amino acids. CDR1 SEHNR and CDR2 FQNEAQ come from the germline V gene (reference sequence). Trimming cost V 1 base and J 17 bases, with 17 bases left between them. The CDR3 loop is CASSLEESSAVFF. The CDR3 coding sequence is TGTGCCAGCAGCTTAGAGGAAAGTTCGGCAGTATTTTTT.

The chain recombines TRBV28 with TRBJ1-4, with 8 bases that match TRBD1. V gave up 6 bases and J gave up 4 bases; unmatched junction bases: 4. Per germline, CDR1 MDHEN and CDR2 SYDVKM. This CDR3 is built from 14 residues. The CDR3 loop reads CASRDTGGNEKLFF. The CDR3 bases are TGTGCCAGCAGGGATACAGGGGGTAATGAAAAACTGTTTTTT.

J is TRBJ2-2 and V is TRBV24-1; D uncertain. Germline CDR1 is KGHDR and CDR2 is SFDVKD. The V end lost 1 base, the J end lost 5 bases, and 4 bases lay between the germline ends. The CDR3 covers 13 residues. The CDR3 DNA reads as TGTGCCACCAGTGATTTTTCGACCGGGGAGCTGTTTTTT. It is translated as CATSDFSTGELFF.

This clone occurred a few times. This chain links TRBV6-5 with TRBJ1-1, with a tentative D call TRBD1 (6 bases). The germline CDR1 and CDR2 sequences are MNHEY and SVGAGI. The CDR3 is made up of 13 amino acids. V lost 6 bases to trimming and J lost 0 bases, with 8 bases between them. The CDR3 nucleotides read TGTGCCAGCAGGGACAGCATGAACACTGAAGCTTTCTTT. Its protein product is CASRDSMNTEAFF.

V and J are TRBV5-4 and TRBJ1-4; no clear D gene. Germline CDR1 SGHNT, CDR2 YYREEE (reference sequence). This CDR3 spans 15 amino acids. The germline V and J ends were trimmed by 4 bases and 5 bases, with 15 bases remaining between them. The CDR3 coding sequence is TGTGCCAGCAGCCCCTCCCAGGAGGTGAATGAAAAACTGTTTTTT. Its protein is CASSPSQEVNEKLFF.

V is TRBV19 and J is TRBJ1-4; the D gene is possibly TRBD1 (6 bases). V was pared by 5 bases and J by 4 bases, with 14 bases between. Looked up from germline, CDR1 is LNHDA and CDR2 is SQIVND (reference sequence). The CDR3 consists of 15 residues. CDR3 sequence (DNA): TGTGCCAGTAGTTCTCAGACAGGCCTTAATGAAAAACTGTTTTTT. Protein product: CASSSQTGLNEKLFF.

The chain links TRBV12-3 or TRBV12-4 to TRBJ2-3; TRBD1 agrees at 7 bases. V was clipped by 6 bases and J by 7 bases; unmatched bases: 4. The CDR3 spans 12 residues. The CDR3 here is CASRATGYTQYF. CDR3 nucleotides: TGTGCCAGCAGGGCGACAGGGTATACGCAGTATTTT.

The chain recombines TRBV7-9 with TRBJ1-5, with D unresolved. This CDR3 comprises 15 residues. V was clipped by 1 base and J by 4 bases, with 11 bases between them. Germline assignment: CDR1 SEHNR and CDR2 FQNEAQ (reference sequence). The CDR3, as DNA: TGTGCCAGCAGCTTAGGACCCGAGAGGAATCAGCCCCAGCATTTT. This codes for CASSLGPERNQPQHF.

The chain has TRBV15 and TRBJ2-2; 7 nucleotides align to TRBD2. The CDR3 runs to 16 residues. The germline V gene encodes CDR1 LNHNV and CDR2 YYDKDF (reference sequence). J gave up 5 bases and V 0 bases, and 6 bases lay outside the gene matches. The CDR3 reads CATSRDLPGGTGELFF. The CDR3 coding sequence is TGTGCCACCAGCAGAGATCTCCCCGGGGGGACCGGGGAGCTGTTTTTT. The variable domain in full, with the rest retrieved from reference TRBV15 and TRBJ2-2, is DAMVIQNPRYQVTQFGKPVTLSCSQTLNHNVMYWYQQKSSQAPKLLFHYYDKDFNNEADTPDNFQSRRPNTSFCFLDIRSPGLGDTAMYLCATSRDLPGGTGELFFGEGSRLTVL.

To note about this clone: This CDR3 is also generated by other DNA sequences in the sample. The V and J genes are TRBV27 and TRBJ2-5; perhaps D is TRBD1 or TRBD2 (6 bases each). This CDR3 region has 13 residues. The V gene's germline CDR1 is MNHEY and CDR2 SMNVEV (reference sequence). V was shortened by 2 bases and J by 5 bases, with 9 bases between the two germline ends. This chain's CDR3 is CASSLGGPETQYF. The CDR3 region has the DNA TGTGCCAGCAGTTTAGGGGGGCCGGAGACCCAGTACTTC.

The rearrangement uses TRBV6-2 or TRBV6-3 and TRBJ2-5, with TRBD2 matching 9 bases. Germline CDR1 reads MNHEY; CDR2 reads SVGEGT. The CDR3 is 15 residues long. V trimming: 2 bases; J trimming: 5 bases; junction bases outside the gene matches: 6. The CDR3 sequence is CASSYGAGGHETQYF. The DNA of the CDR3 is TGTGCCAGCAGTTACGGGGCGGGAGGGCATGAGACCCAGTACTTC.

The rearrangement uses TRBV5-3 and TRBJ1-6; a weak D match, TRBD1 (5 bases). TRBV5-3 belongs to the ORF category, with a function that is uncertain. V lost 3 bases, J lost 6 bases, and 19 bases lay in between. The CDR3 is 17 residues long. The CDR3 nucleotides are TGTGCCAGAAGCTACCAAATAGACAGATATGGTAATTCACCCCTCCACTTT. This translates into CARSYQIDRYGNSPLHF.

The chain couples TRBV20-1 to TRBJ1-2; 10 positions match TRBD1. The CDR3 sequence is 14 residues long. Germline CDR1 and CDR2: DFQATT and SNEGSKA (reference sequence). Trimming cost V 6 bases and J 3 bases; bases outside gene matches: 7. CDR3 nucleotide sequence: TGCAGTGCCAGTATGGGGACAGGGGACTATGGCTACACCTTC. Residues: CSASMGTGDYGYTF.

The rearrangement uses TRBV11-2 and TRBJ1-3; D gene uncertain. Trimming left V 0 bases short and J 4 bases short, with 10 bases between. CDR1 and CDR2 (germline): SGHAT, FQNNGV. This CDR3 is 15 amino acids long. The CDR3 reads CASSLDGVSGNTIYF. As DNA, the CDR3 is TGTGCCAGCAGCTTAGATGGGGTCTCCGGAAACACCATATATTTT.

This sequence joins TRBV3-1 (or the pseudogene TRBV3-2) and TRBJ1-2, with 7 bases lining up with TRBD1. CDR3 size: 13 residues. V was pared by 2 bases and J by 4 bases, with 1 base of the junction left unmatched. Germline assignment: CDR1 LGHDT and CDR2 YNNKEL (reference sequence). The CDR3 coding sequence is TGTGCCAGCAGCCAAAGGGGGCCCTATGGCTACACCTTC. Translated: CASSQRGPYGYTF.

The V gene is TRBV9, the J gene TRBJ2-7; D is ambiguous. Per germline, CDR1 SGDLS and CDR2 YYNGEE. V gave up 0 bases and J gave up 0 bases, with 10 bases separating them. There are 15 residues in the CDR3. The CDR3 region has the DNA TGTGCCAGCAGCGTAGGGCAGGATCTCTCCTACGAGCAGTACTTC. The encoded protein is CASSVGQDLSYEQYF.

The chain has TRBV6-4 and TRBJ2-2, with a tentative D call TRBD2 (6 bases). The CDR3 extends over 15 amino acids. Trimming stripped 10 bases from V and 3 bases from J, with 18 bases between. CDR1 MRHNA and CDR2 SNTAGT come from the germline V gene. CDR3 DNA: TGTGCCACCGAAAGAGGAGGGTTGGACACCGGGGAGCTGTTTTTT. Encoded protein: CATERGGLDTGELFF.

This chain joins TRBV7-2 and TRBJ2-2; D gene ambiguous. Germline CDR1 SGHTA, CDR2 FQGNSA. This CDR3 region has 15 residues. The germline V and J ends were trimmed by 4 bases and 2 bases, with 11 bases remaining between them. The CDR3 DNA reads TGTGCCAGCAGCTACCGGACCCCTAACACCGGGGAGCTGTTTTTT. Translated: CASSYRTPNTGELFF. Looking up the rest from reference TRBV7-2 and TRBJ2-2 gives the full variable domain: GAGVSQSPSNKVTEKGKDVELRCDPISGHTALYWYRQSLGQGLEFLIYFQGNSAPDKSGLPSDRFSAERTGGSVSTLTIQRTQQEDSAVYLCASSYRTPNTGELFFGEGSRLTVL.

The rearrangement links TRBV9 to TRBJ2-1, with D perhaps TRBD2 (5 bases). This CDR3 is 13 amino acids long. V shed 3 bases and J shed 9 bases, with 13 bases lying between them. Per the germline V gene, CDR1 is SGDLS and CDR2 is YYNGEE. In nucleotides, the CDR3 is TGTGCCAGCAGCGCAGGAGGATTGATTGAGCAGTTCTTC. Amino acid sequence: CASSAGGLIEQFF. The complete variable domain, with remaining parts taken from reference TRBV9 and TRBJ2-1, reads DSGVTQTPKHLITATGQRVTLRCSPRSGDLSVYWYQQSLDQGLQFLIQYYNGEERAKGNILERFSAQQFPDLHSELNLSSLELGDSALYFCASSAGGLIEQFFGPGTRLTVL.